These 10 T cell receptor beta chains originate from one sample sequenced in a study of T-cell memory formation after mild COVID-19. Each CDR3 protein gets one entry after TCRdb re-called the 5' RACE reads with MiXCR. Found here are some 200,000 distinct CDR3 sequences, about a fifth of them singletons; the top ten hold 23%. Sequencing was performed on PBMCs or a T cell subset sorted from them (not recorded which). All receptors come from an adult woman who had mild COVID-19 (a few samples of this study predate the infection). Cell type and time point are not known.

The chain is built from TRBV12-3 or TRBV12-4 and TRBJ1-3; D is possibly TRBD1 (5 bases). There are 14 residues in the CDR3. V lost 6 bases and J 0 bases, leaving 9 bases between the germline ends. In DNA, the CDR3 is TGTGCCAGCAGAACCGGACACTCTGGAAACACCATATATTTT. As protein: CASRTGHSGNTIYF.

The chain carries TRBV5-1 and TRBJ2-6; D possibly uses TRBD1 or TRBD2 (5 bases each). This CDR3 region has 20 residues. In germline, CDR1 is SGHRS, CDR2 YFSETQ. Trimming pared 0 bases from V and 0 bases from J, leaving 19 bases between. CDR3 sequence (DNA): TGCGCCAGCAGCTTGGTCGACAGTCTAGCCGATCACTCTGGGGCCAACGTCCTGACTTTC. Amino acid sequence: CASSLVDSLADHSGANVLTF.

The chain combines TRBV7-8 with TRBJ2-7; TRBD2 matches 12 bases. V gave up 0 bases and J gave up 5 bases; unmatched junction bases: 11. This CDR3 contains 18 residues. CDR1 and CDR2 from the germline V gene are SGHVS and FQNEAQ. Here the CDR3 DNA reads TGTGCCAGCAGCTTAGCGCTATCGCTAGCGGGAGGGCCTAACGAGCAGTACTTC. Protein sequence: CASSLALSLAGGPNEQYF.

This clonotype turned up a few times. The chain's CDR3 is CASSPSIRVFTGYEQYF. In DNA form, the CDR3 reads TGTGCCAGCAGTCCTTCGATTCGGGTCTTTACGGGATACGAGCAGTACTTC. The J gene is TRBJ2-7, the V gene TRBV6-5; D may be TRBD2 (5 bases). The CDR3 covers 17 residues. CDR1 MNHEY and CDR2 SVGAGI come from the germline V gene. Trimming stripped 5 bases from V and 4 bases from J, with 24 bases between.

This clonotype turned up a few times. The V and J genes are TRBV11-2 and TRBJ2-7; the match to TRBD1 covers 8 bases. This CDR3 is 14 amino acids long. J lost 3 bases, V lost 6 bases, and 7 bases had no gene match. Germline CDR1 SGHAT, CDR2 FQNNGV. CDR3 nucleotides: TGTGCCAGCAGTTACGACAGGGGAGGCTACGAGCAGTACTTC. As protein: CASSYDRGGYEQYF.

This clonotype was counted between two and nine times. The chain carries TRBV7-6 and TRBJ2-1; 9 nucleotides agree with TRBD1. Germline-derived CDR1 and CDR2 are SGHVS and FNYEAQ. The CDR3 loop spans 13 amino acids. V trimming: 4 bases; J trimming: 10 bases; junction bases outside the gene matches: 5. The CDR3 loop is CASSWTGVEEQFF. CDR3 DNA sequence: TGTGCCAGCAGCTGGACAGGGGTAGAAGAGCAGTTCTTC. The variable domain in full, completed from reference TRBV7-6 and TRBJ2-1, reads GAGVSQSPRYKVTKRGQDVALRCDPISGHVSLYWYRQALGQGPEFLTYFNYEAQQDKSGLPNDRFSAERPEGSISTLTIQRTEQRDSAMYRCASSWTGVEEQFFGPGTRLTVL.

The chain recombines TRBV7-9 with TRBJ1-1; D unresolved. The CDR3 spans 12 residues. V lost 0 bases and J 8 bases, leaving 7 bases between the germline ends. Germline V gives CDR1 SEHNR, CDR2 FQNEAQ (reference sequence). The CDR3 loop reads CASSLADWEAFF. As DNA, the CDR3 is TGTGCCAGCAGCTTAGCCGACTGGGAAGCTTTCTTT.

The gene calls are TRBV20-1 and TRBJ2-7; D is unresolved. Trimming stripped 0 bases from V and 0 bases from J, with 9 bases between. In germline, CDR1 is DFQATT, CDR2 SNEGSKA (reference sequence). This CDR3 is built from 14 residues. As DNA, the CDR3 is TGCAGTGCTAGAGATCGAGACGCCTCCTACGAGCAGTACTTC. This translates into CSARDRDASYEQYF.

CDR3 sequence (DNA): TGTGCCAGCAGTGGGACTAGCGGGCCTGGAGATGAGCAGTTCTTC. Translating gives CASSGTSGPGDEQFF. V gene TRBV6-1 combines with J gene TRBJ2-1; 11 bases match TRBD2. Germline V gene lookup returns CDR1 MNHNS and CDR2 SASEGT. The V segment lost 4 bases and the J segment 8 bases; nucleotides outside the gene matches: 7. This CDR3 comprises 15 residues.

Remarks on this clonotype: At one end, the junction sequence differs from germline, possibly due to a read error. This rearrangement joins TRBV5-6 to TRBJ2-1; D is uncertain. Germline V CDR1 and CDR2: SGHDT, YYEEEE. The CDR3 covers 11 residues. CDR3 loop: CASILWGEQFF. CDR3 DNA: TGTGCCAGCATCTTGTGGGGTGAGCAGTTCTTC.